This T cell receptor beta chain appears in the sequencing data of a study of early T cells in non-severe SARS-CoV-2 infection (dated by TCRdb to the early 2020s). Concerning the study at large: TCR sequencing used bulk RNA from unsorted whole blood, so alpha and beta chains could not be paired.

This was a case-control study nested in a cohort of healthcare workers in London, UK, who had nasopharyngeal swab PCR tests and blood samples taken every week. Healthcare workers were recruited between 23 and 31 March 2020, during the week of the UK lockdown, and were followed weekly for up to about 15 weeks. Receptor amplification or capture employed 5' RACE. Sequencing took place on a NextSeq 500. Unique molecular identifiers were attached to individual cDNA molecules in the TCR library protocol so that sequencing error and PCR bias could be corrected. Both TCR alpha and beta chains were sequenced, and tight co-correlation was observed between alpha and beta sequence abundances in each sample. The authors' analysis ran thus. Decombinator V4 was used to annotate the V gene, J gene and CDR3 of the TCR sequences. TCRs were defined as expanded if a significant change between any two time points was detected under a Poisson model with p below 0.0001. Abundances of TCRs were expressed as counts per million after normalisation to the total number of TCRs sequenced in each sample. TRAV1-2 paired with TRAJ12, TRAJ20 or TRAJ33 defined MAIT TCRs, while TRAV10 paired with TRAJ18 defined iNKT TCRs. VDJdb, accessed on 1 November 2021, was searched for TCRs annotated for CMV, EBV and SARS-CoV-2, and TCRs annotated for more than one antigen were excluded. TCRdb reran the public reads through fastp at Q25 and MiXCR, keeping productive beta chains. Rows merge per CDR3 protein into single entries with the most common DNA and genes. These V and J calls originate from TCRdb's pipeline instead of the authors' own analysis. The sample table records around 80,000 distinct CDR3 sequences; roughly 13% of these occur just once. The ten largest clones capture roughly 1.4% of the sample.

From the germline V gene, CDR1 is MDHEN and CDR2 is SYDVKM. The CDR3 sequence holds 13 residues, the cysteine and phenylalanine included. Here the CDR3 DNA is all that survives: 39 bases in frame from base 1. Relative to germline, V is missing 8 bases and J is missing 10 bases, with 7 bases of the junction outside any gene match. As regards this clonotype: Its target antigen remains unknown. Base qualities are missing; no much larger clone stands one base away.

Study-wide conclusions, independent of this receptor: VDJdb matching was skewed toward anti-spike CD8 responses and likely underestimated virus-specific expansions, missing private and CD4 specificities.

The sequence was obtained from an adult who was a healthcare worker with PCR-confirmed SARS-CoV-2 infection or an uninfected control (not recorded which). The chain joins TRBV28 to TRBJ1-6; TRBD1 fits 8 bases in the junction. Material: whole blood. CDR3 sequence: CASSAGGVSPLHF. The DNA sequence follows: TGTGCCAGCTCCGCAGGGGGCGTATCACCCCTCCACTTT.